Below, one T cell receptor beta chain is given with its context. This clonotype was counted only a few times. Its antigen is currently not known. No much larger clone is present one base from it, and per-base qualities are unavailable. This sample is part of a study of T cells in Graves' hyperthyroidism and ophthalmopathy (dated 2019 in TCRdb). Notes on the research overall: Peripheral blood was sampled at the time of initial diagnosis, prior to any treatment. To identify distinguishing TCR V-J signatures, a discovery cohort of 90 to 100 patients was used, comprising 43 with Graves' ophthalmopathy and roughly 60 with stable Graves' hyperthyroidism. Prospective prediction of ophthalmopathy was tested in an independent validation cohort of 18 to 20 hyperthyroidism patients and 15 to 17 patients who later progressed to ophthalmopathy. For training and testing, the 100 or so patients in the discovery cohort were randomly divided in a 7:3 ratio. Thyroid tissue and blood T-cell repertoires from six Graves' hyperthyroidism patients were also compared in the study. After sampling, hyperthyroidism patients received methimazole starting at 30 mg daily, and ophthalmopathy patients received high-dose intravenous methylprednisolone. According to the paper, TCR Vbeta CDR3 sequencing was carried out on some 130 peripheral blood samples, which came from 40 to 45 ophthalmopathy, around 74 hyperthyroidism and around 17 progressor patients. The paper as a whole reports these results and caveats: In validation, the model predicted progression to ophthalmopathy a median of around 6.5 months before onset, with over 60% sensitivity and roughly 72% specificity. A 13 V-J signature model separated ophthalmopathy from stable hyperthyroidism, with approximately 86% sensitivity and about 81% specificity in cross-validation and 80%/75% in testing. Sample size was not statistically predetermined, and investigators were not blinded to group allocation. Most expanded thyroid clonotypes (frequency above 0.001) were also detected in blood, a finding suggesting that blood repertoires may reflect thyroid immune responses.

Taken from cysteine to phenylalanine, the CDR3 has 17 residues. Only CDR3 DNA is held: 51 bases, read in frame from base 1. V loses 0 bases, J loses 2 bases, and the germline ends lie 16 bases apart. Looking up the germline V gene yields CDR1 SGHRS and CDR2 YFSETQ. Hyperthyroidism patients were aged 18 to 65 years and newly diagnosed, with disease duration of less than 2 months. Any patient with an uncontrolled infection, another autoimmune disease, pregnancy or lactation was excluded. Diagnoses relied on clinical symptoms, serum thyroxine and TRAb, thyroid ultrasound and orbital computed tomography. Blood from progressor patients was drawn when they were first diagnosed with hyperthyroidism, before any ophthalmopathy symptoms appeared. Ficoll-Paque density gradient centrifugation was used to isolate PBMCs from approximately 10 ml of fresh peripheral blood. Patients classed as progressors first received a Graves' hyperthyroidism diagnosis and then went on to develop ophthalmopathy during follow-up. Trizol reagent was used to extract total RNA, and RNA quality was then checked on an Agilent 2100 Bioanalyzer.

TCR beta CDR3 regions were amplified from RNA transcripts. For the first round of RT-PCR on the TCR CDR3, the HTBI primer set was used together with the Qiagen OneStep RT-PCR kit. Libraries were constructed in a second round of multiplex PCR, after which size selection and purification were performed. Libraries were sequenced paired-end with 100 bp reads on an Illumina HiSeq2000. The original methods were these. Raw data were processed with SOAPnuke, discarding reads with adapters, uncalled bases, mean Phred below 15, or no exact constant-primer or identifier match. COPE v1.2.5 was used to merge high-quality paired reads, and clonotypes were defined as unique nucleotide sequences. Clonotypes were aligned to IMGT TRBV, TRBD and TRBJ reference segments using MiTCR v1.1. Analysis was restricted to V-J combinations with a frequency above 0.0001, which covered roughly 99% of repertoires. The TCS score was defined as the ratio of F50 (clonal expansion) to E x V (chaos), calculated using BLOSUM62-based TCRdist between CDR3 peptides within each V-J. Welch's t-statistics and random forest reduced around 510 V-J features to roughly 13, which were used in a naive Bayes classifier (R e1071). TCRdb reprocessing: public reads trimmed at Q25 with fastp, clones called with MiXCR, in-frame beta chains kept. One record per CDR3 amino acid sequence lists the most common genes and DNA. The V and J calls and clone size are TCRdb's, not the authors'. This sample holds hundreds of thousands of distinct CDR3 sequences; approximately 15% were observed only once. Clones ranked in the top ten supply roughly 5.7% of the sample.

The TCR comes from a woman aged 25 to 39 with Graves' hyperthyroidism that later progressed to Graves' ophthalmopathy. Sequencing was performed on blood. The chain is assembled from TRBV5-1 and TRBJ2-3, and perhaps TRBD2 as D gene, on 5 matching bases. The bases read TGCGCCAGCAGCTTGGGAATAGCGAGCCTTTACACAGATACGCAGTATTTT. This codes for CASSLGIASLYTDTQYF.